Presented here are 22 T cell receptor beta chains from one specimen sequenced in a study of cytomegalovirus exposure and HLA in healthy donors. PCR used 60 Vbeta primers and 13 Jbeta primers. The protocol was immunoSEQ multiplex PCR, while the TCRdb copy is restricted to in-frame clones and leaves out a portion. This table holds over 150,000 clones, around 80% found once. The sequencing sample was made of PBMCs. Source of these receptors: a man aged 40-55 years in good health and CMV-seronegative.

This chain connects TRBV6-5 to TRBJ1-4; perhaps TRBD1 as D (5 bases). Per germline, CDR1 MNHEY and CDR2 SVGAGI. The CDR3 runs 15 residues. The ends were cut back, 6 bases at V and 7 bases at J, with 18 bases in the middle. Here the CDR3 reads CASRPSGERGEKLFF. The CDR3 DNA reads as TGTGCCAGCAGACCGTCGGGGGAGCGTGGTGAAAAACTGTTTTTT.

The rearrangement uses TRBV14 and TRBJ1-1; no firm D call. Germline loops: CDR1 SGHDN, CDR2 FVKESK. V lost 1 base and J lost 4, with 7 bases in between. The CDR3 is made up of 13 amino acids. In DNA form, the CDR3 reads TGTGCCAGCAGCCAAGTCAGAGGCACTGAAGCTTTCTTT. It yields the protein CASSQVRGTEAFF.

The rearrangement uses TRBV11-2 and TRBJ2-7; TRBD2 matches 8 bases. Germline V gene sequence: CDR1 SGHAT, CDR2 FQNNGV. Losses at the gene ends were 5 bases for V and 2 bases for J; bases not matched to a gene: 14. This CDR3 region has 17 residues. CDR3 sequence (DNA): TGTGCCAGCAGCCCCTCCCCCGGGACTAGTTTCGCCTACGAGCAGTACTTC. Amino acid sequence: CASSPSPGTSFAYEQYF.

CDR3 nucleotides: TGTGCCAGCAGCCCGACAGGGGGATGGAGTTCACCCCTCCACTTT. It encodes CASSPTGGWSSPLHF. V is TRBV2 and J is TRBJ1-6, with 9 positions matching TRBD1. The CDR3 totals 15 residues. V shed 6 bases, J shed 9 bases, and the junction held 9 bases outside the gene matches. Germline CDR1 reads SNHLY; CDR2 reads FYNNEI.

The rearrangement uses TRBV6-1 and TRBJ2-7; 11 positions agree with TRBD2. Germline V gene lookup returns CDR1 MNHNS and CDR2 SASEGT. V shed 5 bases, J shed 7 bases, and the junction held 7 bases outside the gene matches. The CDR3 has 14 amino acids. The CDR3 reads CASSYSGRAGEQYF. The CDR3 nucleotides are TGTGCCAGCAGTTATAGCGGGAGGGCTGGGGAGCAGTACTTC.

The chain combines TRBV7-2 with TRBJ1-2; D is perhaps TRBD1 (5 bases). Germline V lookup: CDR1 SGHTA, CDR2 FQGNSA. CDR3 length: 15 amino acids. V was trimmed by 3 bases and J by 4 bases, leaving 15 bases between them. Here the CDR3 DNA reads TGTGCCAGCAGCTTGTTGTCACAGGATGGCTATGGCTACACCTTC. This translates into CASSLLSQDGYGYTF.

This rearrangement joins TRBV7-2 to TRBJ2-7, with 8 bases that match TRBD2. The CDR3 contains 15 residues. V was pared by 5 bases and J by 3 bases, with 9 bases of the junction left unmatched. Germline V gives CDR1 SGHTA, CDR2 FQGNSA. CDR3 region: CASSREASGRYEQYF. CDR3 sequence (DNA): TGTGCCAGCAGCCGGGAGGCTAGCGGGCGCTACGAGCAGTACTTC.

This clone has a handful of counts. The V and J genes are TRBV5-1 and TRBJ1-2; 7 nucleotides line up with TRBD1. V trimming: 4 bases; J trimming: 13 bases; junction bases outside the gene matches: 16. The CDR3 has 14 residues. Germline CDR1 and CDR2: SGHRS and YFSETQ. CDR3 amino acids: CASSPASGQSFSTF. As DNA, the CDR3 is TGCGCCAGCAGCCCCGCGTCGGGACAGAGCTTTTCCACCTTC.

Only one count was recorded for this clone. Germline and junction disagree at one end, which may indicate a read error. The chain joins TRBV5-1 to TRBJ2-7; weak D call: TRBD1 (6 bases). The CDR3 is 13 amino acids. Germline V CDR1 and CDR2: SGHRS, YFSETQ. This CDR3 is CAGSWTQGGEQYF. In DNA form, the CDR3 reads TGCGCCGGCAGCTGGACACAAGGGGGCGAGCAGTACTTC.

The V and J genes are TRBV7-9 and TRBJ2-1; D unclear. CDR3 length: 15 residues. V shed 5 bases and J shed 2 bases, with 13 bases lying between them. The germline gives CDR1 SEHNR, CDR2 FQNEAQ (reference sequence). Written as DNA, the CDR3 is TGTGCCAGCAGCCCAGGTCCGGTTACCTACAATGAGCAGTTCTTC. This gives the protein CASSPGPVTYNEQFF.

The gene calls are TRBV27 and TRBJ2-7; no reliable D call. Trimming removed 5 bases from V and 5 bases from J, with 13 bases in between. The CDR3 is made up of 13 amino acids. CDR1 is MNHEY and CDR2 is SMNVEV in the germline V gene (reference sequence). The DNA of the CDR3 is TGTGCCAGCAGTCAAGGCAGGAACCACGAGCAGTACTTC. Its protein is CASSQGRNHEQYF.

A word on this clone: The junction does not match germline at one end; this may be a read error. The V gene is TRBV6-1, the J gene TRBJ2-4; 8 bases are a match to TRBD2. CDR1 and CDR2 from the germline V gene are MNHNS and SASEGT. The CDR3 contains 16 residues. The CDR3 loop reads CASSEGLAFYENSQYF. Written as DNA, the CDR3 is TGTGCCAGCAGTGAAGGACTAGCGTTTTACGAAAACAGTCAGTACTTC.

The V call is TRBV19, the J call TRBJ2-2; D is perhaps TRBD2 (5 bases). Germline V CDR1 and CDR2: LNHDA, SQIVND (reference sequence). Trimming stripped 2 bases from V and 6 bases from J, with 7 bases between. This CDR3 contains 13 residues. The CDR3 loop reads CASSIWGAGELFF. The CDR3 nucleotides read TGTGCCAGTAGTATATGGGGAGCCGGGGAGCTGTTTTTT.

V is TRBV5-1 and J is TRBJ1-4; 10 positions agree with TRBD1. The V and J ends lost 0 bases and 7 bases, in that order; junction bases with no gene match: 3. Germline loops: CDR1 SGHRS, CDR2 YFSETQ. CDR3 size: 15 residues. CDR3 in amino acids: CASSLATGGSEKLFF. The DNA for the CDR3 is TGCGCCAGCAGCTTGGCGACAGGGGGCTCTGAAAAACTGTTTTTT.

This chain links TRBV27 with TRBJ2-2; D is perhaps TRBD1 (5 bases). Per germline, CDR1 MNHEY and CDR2 SMNVEV (reference sequence). The CDR3 is 14 amino acids. The V end lost 5 bases, the J end lost 6 bases, and 13 bases lay between the germline ends. Here the CDR3 reads CASSQGRAAGELFF. CDR3 nucleotide sequence: TGTGCCAGCAGTCAAGGCAGGGCCGCCGGGGAGCTGTTTTTT.

This chain connects TRBV5-4 to TRBJ2-7, with no clear D. Trimming took off 5 bases at V and 2 bases at J, with 8 bases between the two ends. Germline CDR1 reads SGHNT; CDR2 reads YYREEE (reference sequence). The CDR3 sequence is 12 residues long. CDR3 DNA sequence: TGTGCCAGCAGTCGCGACACCTACGAGCAGTACTTC. Its translation: CASSRDTYEQYF.

Of note for this clone: The junction departs from germline at one end; a sequencing error may be responsible. Distinct nucleotide sequences in the sample also encode this CDR3. The chain recombines TRBV20-1 with TRBJ2-5; D unclear. Per germline, CDR1 DFQATT and CDR2 SNEGSKA (reference sequence). The CDR3 totals 11 residues. CDR3 loop: CSARDQETQYF. In nucleotides, the CDR3 is TGCAGTGCTAGAGACCAGGAGACCCAGTACTTC.

This chain joins TRBV28 and TRBJ2-2, with a weak D call TRBD1 (5 bases). V was clipped by 6 bases and J by 7 bases, with 18 bases between them. CDR3 length equals 15 residues. Germline loops: CDR1 MDHEN, CDR2 SYDVKM. DNA for the CDR3: TGTGCCAGCAGGACGCCAGGGAATTTACTCGGGGAGCTGTTTTTT. Protein: CASRTPGNLLGELFF. The whole variable domain, filled in from reference TRBV28 and TRBJ2-2, reads DVKVTQSSRYLVKRTGEKVFLECVQDMDHENMFWYRQDPGLGLRLIYFSYDVKMKEKGDIPEGYSVSREKKERFSLILESASTNQTSMYLCASRTPGNLLGELFFGEGSRLTVL.

This clone was observed a single time. The chain carries TRBV10-3 and TRBJ2-5; 12 bases agree with TRBD2. CDR3 size: 13 residues. Looked up from germline, CDR1 is ENHRY and CDR2 is SYGVKD. J was trimmed by 8 bases and V by 5 bases; bases with no gene match: 3. The CDR3 DNA reads as TGTGCCATCAGTCTAGCGGGAGGGCCAACCCAGTACTTC. It translates to CAISLAGGPTQYF.

The chain joins TRBV5-1 to TRBJ2-1, with 9 bases identical to TRBD1. This CDR3 contains 17 residues. The V gene's germline CDR1 is SGHRS and CDR2 YFSETQ. V lost 1 base and J lost 5; bases outside the gene matches: 10. As DNA, the CDR3 is TGCGCCAGCAGCTTGTCTCGGACAGGGGTTTCTAACAATGAGCAGTTCTTC. As protein: CASSLSRTGVSNNEQFF.

The chain couples TRBV11-1 to TRBJ2-7; possibly TRBD1 for D (6 bases). The CDR3 loop spans 14 amino acids. V was cut by 2 bases and J by 2 bases, with 10 bases left in between. Germline V gene lookup returns CDR1 SGHAT and CDR2 FQDESV (reference sequence). DNA for the CDR3: TGTGCCAGCAGCTTAAACAGGGCCACCTACGAGCAGTACTTC. Residues: CASSLNRATYEQYF.

J is TRBJ2-7 and V is TRBV30, with D maybe TRBD2 (6 bases). The germline V gene has CDR1 GTSNPN and CDR2 SVGIG (reference sequence). This CDR3 spans 14 amino acids. V was pared by 4 bases and J by 0 bases, with 13 bases between. CDR3 sequence: CAWTTGGNSYEQYF. CDR3 nucleotide sequence: TGTGCCTGGACAACAGGCGGGAACTCCTACGAGCAGTACTTC.